One sample yielded the 29 T cell receptor beta chains listed below, sequenced in a study of read filtering for tumor transcriptome and immune sequencing. This library used around 400 ng RNA and molecular barcoded adaptors spanning alpha/delta and beta/gamma chains. Each CDR3 protein gets one entry after TCRdb re-called the reads with MiXCR. The sample holds 400 to 550 distinct CDR3 sequences, 75% to 85% seen once. The sample consisted of a population of CD138-negative cells sorted from bone marrow. Source of these receptors: a donor at least 40 years old with multiple myeloma. This table probably holds off-target reads from a library built for another chain.

This clonotype was recorded a few times. This rearrangement joins TRBV29-1 to TRBJ2-1, with TRBD1 identical over 9 bases. This CDR3 contains 14 residues. CDR1 SQVTM and CDR2 ANQGSEA come from the germline V gene. J was trimmed by 6 bases and V by 6 bases; bases with no gene match: 9. The CDR3 coding sequence is TGCAGCGTCGACACGACAGGGGGGGGCAATGAGCAGTTCTTC. Protein product: CSVDTTGGGNEQFF.

This chain connects TRBV20-1 to TRBJ2-1; TRBD2 agrees at 7 bases. The germline V gene encodes CDR1 DFQATT and CDR2 SNEGSKA (reference sequence). After removal of 4 bases from V and 3 bases from J, the junction contained 3 bases not matched to a gene. This CDR3 comprises 13 residues. The CDR3 region is CSAIAGDYNEQFF. CDR3 nucleotides: TGCAGTGCTATAGCGGGTGACTACAATGAGCAGTTCTTC.

The V and J genes are TRBV23-1 and TRBJ2-1; D is tentatively TRBD1 or TRBD2 (7 bases each). TRBV23-1 is noted as an ORF with a role that remains uncertain. V dropped 0 bases and J dropped 8 bases, with 17 bases sitting between them. There are 16 residues in the CDR3. The CDR3 is CASSQSFQGGNDEQFF. The CDR3, as DNA: TGCGCCAGCAGTCAATCGTTCCAGGGGGGGAACGATGAGCAGTTCTTC.

Only a few counts were recorded for this clonotype. The J gene is TRBJ2-7, the V gene TRBV6-1; D remains unclear. The CDR3 runs 14 residues. Germline V gene sequence: CDR1 MNHNS, CDR2 SASEGT. V gave up 7 bases and J gave up 0 bases, with 13 bases separating them. CDR3 sequence: CASKRTLSSYEQYF. The DNA for the CDR3 is TGTGCCAGCAAGAGGACGTTGAGCTCCTACGAGCAGTACTTC.

The V call is TRBV20-1, the J call TRBJ2-7; a possible D gene is TRBD2 (6 bases). Germline CDR1 reads DFQATT; CDR2 reads SNEGSKA (reference sequence). The CDR3 extends over 13 amino acids. Trimming pared 1 base from V and 2 bases from J, leaving 9 bases between. The CDR3 reads CSARVGGTYEQYF. The DNA for the CDR3 is TGCAGTGCTAGAGTAGGAGGGACCTACGAGCAGTACTTC.

The V call is TRBV29-1, the J call TRBJ1-1, with 9 bases fitting TRBD1. CDR1 and CDR2 from the germline V gene are SQVTM and ANQGSEA. V lost 2 bases, J lost 5 bases, and 6 bases stayed unmatched. The CDR3 extends over 14 amino acids. This chain's CDR3 is CSVESGQGITEAFF. The DNA of the CDR3 is TGCAGCGTTGAATCTGGACAGGGGATTACTGAAGCTTTCTTT. Combining the CDR3 with reference TRBV29-1 and TRBJ1-1 gives the whole variable domain SAVISQKPSRDICQRGTSLTIQCQVDSQVTMMFWYRQQPGQSLTLIATANQGSEATYESGFVIDKFPISRPNLTFSTLTVSNMSPEDSSIYLCSVESGQGITEAFFGQGTRLTVV.

V and J are TRBV20-1 and TRBJ1-6; 9 bases line up with TRBD1. J was trimmed by 9 bases and V by 3 bases; bases with no gene match: 6. This CDR3 region has 14 residues. Germline CDR1 is DFQATT and CDR2 is SNEGSKA (reference sequence). The CDR3 region has the DNA TGCAGTGCTAGTGGGGACAGGGATATTTCACCCCTCCACTTT. Translating gives CSASGDRDISPLHF.

V and J are TRBV20-1 and TRBJ1-1; D remains unclear. Germline CDR1 DFQATT, CDR2 SNEGSKA (reference sequence). The CDR3 spans 13 residues. V lost 3 bases to trimming and J lost 0 bases, with 8 bases between them. The CDR3 DNA is TGCAGTGCTAGGAGGTTGATGAACACTGAAGCTTTCTTT. Encoded protein: CSARRLMNTEAFF.

The chain couples TRBV28 to TRBJ2-1, with 10 bases aligning to TRBD2. The CDR3 is made up of 15 amino acids. The V gene end was trimmed by 8 bases and the J gene end by 2 bases; junction bases not matched to a gene: 6. Germline V gene lookup returns CDR1 MDHEN and CDR2 SYDVKM. The CDR3 spells CASGSGTSAYNEQFF. The CDR3 bases are TGTGCCAGCGGCTCCGGGACTAGCGCCTACAATGAGCAGTTCTTC.

In this sample, this clonotype turned up once. This chain joins TRBV7-2 and TRBJ2-1, with 7 bases lining up with TRBD2. The CDR3 sequence is 16 residues long. V lost 3 bases and J lost 6; bases outside the gene matches: 11. Per germline, CDR1 SGHTA and CDR2 FQGNSA. This CDR3 is CASSFRPGRESNEQFF. The CDR3 DNA follows: TGTGCCAGCAGCTTTCGTCCGGGGAGGGAAAGCAATGAGCAGTTCTTC.

This sequence joins TRBV4-2 and TRBJ2-1, with 14 bases matching TRBD2. This CDR3 spans 18 amino acids. Germline CDR1 LGHNA, CDR2 YNFKEQ. The V gene end was trimmed by 4 bases and the J gene end by 0 bases; junction bases not matched to a gene: 5. The CDR3, as DNA: TGTGCCAGCAGCCGGGGACTAGCGGGAGAGAGCTCCTACAATGAGCAGTTCTTC. It translates to CASSRGLAGESSYNEQFF.

This sequence joins TRBV2 and TRBJ2-5, with D hard to call. CDR1 is SNHLY and CDR2 is FYNNEI in the germline V gene. The germline V and J ends were trimmed by 6 bases and 4 bases, with 3 bases remaining between them. The CDR3 is 10 amino acids. The CDR3 protein is CASSLETQYF. For the CDR3, the DNA is TGTGCCAGCAGCCTAGAGACCCAGTACTTC.

The chain links TRBV5-1 to TRBJ2-1, with no clear D. Germline lookup yields CDR1 SGHRS and CDR2 YFSETQ. The CDR3 extends over 18 amino acids. V was pared by 0 bases and J by 2 bases, with 18 bases between. The CDR3 protein is CASSLGPFDFIPYNEQFF. The CDR3 DNA sequence: TGCGCCAGCAGCTTGGGCCCCTTCGACTTCATCCCCTACAATGAGCAGTTCTTC.

This clonotype occurred once. The rearrangement uses TRBV20-1 and TRBJ2-6; D is perhaps TRBD1 or TRBD2 (5 bases each). V dropped 6 bases and J dropped 2 bases, with 14 bases sitting between them. The CDR3 has 15 amino acids. Germline values: CDR1 DFQATT, CDR2 SNEGSKA (reference sequence). CDR3 in amino acids: CSAQLRGAGANVLTF. Here the CDR3 DNA reads TGCAGTGCGCAGTTGCGAGGGGCTGGGGCCAACGTCCTGACTTTC.

The rearrangement links TRBV24-1 to TRBJ2-1; D may match TRBD1 or TRBD2 (5 bases each). Germline CDR1 is KGHDR and CDR2 is SFDVKD. The CDR3 is 16 amino acids. V dropped 0 bases and J dropped 9 bases, with 17 bases sitting between them. The CDR3, as DNA: TGTGCCACCAGTGATTTGGAGGGACCACGACGAAGTGAGCAGTTCTTC. Translating gives CATSDLEGPRRSEQFF.

V gene TRBV21-1 combines with J gene TRBJ2-1. TRBV21-1 represents a pseudogene. The CDR3 consists of 15 residues. The DNA for the CDR3 is TGTGCCAGCAGCAAAGCGCTCACAACATACAATGAGCAGTTCTTC. It yields the protein CASSKALTTYNEQFF.

This clonotype is categorized as large. V usage is TRBV7-2 and J usage is TRBJ2-1, with D perhaps matching TRBD2 (7 bases). The length of the CDR3 is 14 residues. V lost 3 bases to trimming and J lost 8 bases, with 14 bases between them. Germline V gene sequence: CDR1 SGHTA, CDR2 FQGNSA. The chain's CDR3 is CASSLSRGADEQFF. The CDR3 coding sequence is TGTGCCAGCAGCTTGAGTCGGGGGGCGGATGAGCAGTTCTTC.

The chain uses TRBV19 and TRBJ2-4; D perhaps matches TRBD2 (6 bases). This CDR3 region has 13 residues. Trimming took 5 bases from V and 6 from J, leaving 11 bases between them. Germline values: CDR1 LNHDA, CDR2 SQIVND (reference sequence). CDR3 nucleotide sequence: TGTGCCAGTAGTGACGGGAGAGGAAACATTCAGTACTTC. This codes for CASSDGRGNIQYF.

This clonotype was observed a single time. This chain links TRBV18 with TRBJ2-7; no firm D call. Germline V gene lookup returns CDR1 KGHSH and CDR2 LQKENI. V lost 1 base to trimming and J lost 3 bases, with 13 bases between them. This CDR3 is 15 amino acids long. The CDR3 loop reads CASSPQGGGYYEQYF. The DNA of the CDR3 is TGTGCCAGCTCACCACAAGGCGGCGGATACTACGAGCAGTACTTC.

The CDR3 DNA follows: TGTGCCAGCAGCCCTGGATTCAATCAGCCCCAGCATTTT. This codes for CASSPGFNQPQHF. This chain joins TRBV12-3 or TRBV12-4 and TRBJ1-5, with no clear D. The CDR3 is 13 amino acids. V was pared by 6 bases and J by 3 bases, with 9 bases between.

J is TRBJ2-1 and V is TRBV29-1; 12 positions agree with TRBD2. The CDR3 is 16 residues long. Germline assignment: CDR1 SQVTM and CDR2 ANQGSEA. Trimming cost V 6 bases and J 10 bases; bases outside gene matches: 16. The CDR3, as DNA: TGCAGCGTGGAACCGGGACTAGCGGGTTCCCGGGACGAGCAGTTCTTC. This encodes CSVEPGLAGSRDEQFF.

This clonotype is deemed hyperexpanded (1% or more). This chain uses TRBV2 with TRBJ1-4, with 7 bases lining up with TRBD1. Germline V CDR1 and CDR2: SNHLY, FYNNEI. The CDR3 runs 14 residues. V gave up 5 bases and J gave up 4 bases; unmatched junction bases: 4. CDR3: CASSSGTDNEKLFF. As DNA, the CDR3 is TGTGCCAGCAGTTCCGGGACAGATAATGAAAAACTGTTTTTT.

This chain uses TRBV6-4 with TRBJ2-3; D unclear. The V gene's germline CDR1 is MRHNA and CDR2 SNTAGT. The V gene lost 2 bases and the J gene lost 6 bases, with 9 bases spanning the gap. This CDR3 has 13 amino acids. The chain's CDR3 is CASSDGLDDTQYF. The CDR3 coding sequence is TGTGCCAGCAGTGACGGTTTAGACGATACGCAGTATTTT.

The rearrangement links TRBV6-5 to TRBJ1-1; D possibly corresponds to TRBD1 (6 bases). This CDR3 has 13 residues. V was clipped by 6 bases and J by 3 bases, with 11 bases between them. Germline V CDR1 and CDR2: MNHEY, SVGAGI. The CDR3 loop reads CASRTTGYTEAFF. CDR3 nucleotide sequence: TGTGCCAGCAGGACTACAGGGTACACTGAAGCTTTCTTT.

This clonotype has just a few counts. This chain links TRBV18 with TRBJ2-1; D remains ambiguous. V was clipped by 2 bases and J by 16 bases, with 15 bases between them. This CDR3 region has 12 residues. Germline CDR1 and CDR2: KGHSH and LQKENI. The DNA for the CDR3 is TGTGCCAGCTCACCAGTGGAGAGTAGCCCTTTCTTC. It encodes CASSPVESSPFF.

About this clonotype itself: The junction departs from germline at one end; a sequencing error may be responsible. The V call is TRBV12-3 or TRBV12-4, the J call TRBJ2-1, with TRBD2 matching over 8 bases. The CDR3 covers 15 residues. The CDR3 reads CASSLAGPSYNEQFF. The CDR3 bases are TGTGCCAGCAGCTTAGCGGGACCCTCCTACAATGAGCAGTTCTTC.

The chain employs TRBV6-4 and TRBJ2-1; unclear D gene. The CDR3 has 11 amino acids. CDR1 and CDR2 (germline): MRHNA, SNTAGT. The ends were cut back, 7 bases at V and 8 bases at J, with 9 bases in the middle. The CDR3 DNA follows: TGTGCCAGCACGTCGAGTTATGAGCAGTTCTTC. Amino acids: CASTSSYEQFF.

V usage is TRBV20-1 and J usage is TRBJ1-1; D is perhaps TRBD1 (6 bases). V was trimmed by 3 bases and J by 3 bases, leaving 14 bases between them. The CDR3 runs to 14 residues. Per germline, CDR1 DFQATT and CDR2 SNEGSKA (reference sequence). The CDR3 DNA follows: TGCAGTGCTAGCCAGGGGATAGGGGACACTGAAGCTTTCTTT. It codes for CSASQGIGDTEAFF.

This clonotype came up once. J is TRBJ2-1 and V is TRBV27; 7 bases match TRBD1. The ends lost 5 bases at V and 4 bases at J; junction bases unmatched: 5. The CDR3 is 14 amino acids. Germline assignment: CDR1 MNHEY and CDR2 SMNVEV (reference sequence). Written as DNA, the CDR3 is TGTGCCAGCAGTCTCGGGACAGATTACAATGAGCAGTTCTTC. It is translated as CASSLGTDYNEQFF.